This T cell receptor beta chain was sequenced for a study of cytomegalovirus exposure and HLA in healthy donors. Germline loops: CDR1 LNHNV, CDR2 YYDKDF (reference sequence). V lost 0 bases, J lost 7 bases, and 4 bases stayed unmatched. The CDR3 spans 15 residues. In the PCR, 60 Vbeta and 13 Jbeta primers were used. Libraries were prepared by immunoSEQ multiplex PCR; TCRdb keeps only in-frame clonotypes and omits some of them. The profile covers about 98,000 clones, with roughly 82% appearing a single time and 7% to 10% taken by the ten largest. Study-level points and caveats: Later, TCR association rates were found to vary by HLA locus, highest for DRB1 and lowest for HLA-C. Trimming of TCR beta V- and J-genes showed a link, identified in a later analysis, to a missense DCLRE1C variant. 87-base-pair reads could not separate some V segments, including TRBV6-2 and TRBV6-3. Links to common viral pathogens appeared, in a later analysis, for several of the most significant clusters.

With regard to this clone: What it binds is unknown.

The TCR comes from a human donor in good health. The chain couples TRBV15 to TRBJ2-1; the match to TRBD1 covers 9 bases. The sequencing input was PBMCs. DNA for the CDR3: TGTGCCACCAGCAGAGATGGACAGGGGAGGAATGAGCAGTTCTTC. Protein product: CATSRDGQGRNEQFF.